A selection of T cell receptor beta chains follows, all from one sample in a study of cytomegalovirus exposure and HLA in healthy donors. Clones were read by immunoSEQ multiplex PCR, and TCRdb kept only the in-frame ones, dropping some. The table has 130,000 to 150,000 clones, over 75% seen once. Sequencing used PBMCs. These receptors all come from a male donor in good health and CMV-seronegative. Both conserved end residues are part of each CDR3. A D gene is named only where the DNA matches it firmly. The size field is filled for only some rows; it gives once, few, many or a size class.

J gene	V gene	clone size	D gene	CDR3 DNA	CDR3 protein
TRBJ1-1	TRBV7-9	few	TRBD1	TGTGCCAGCAGCTTAATGGGACAGGGTTACACTGAAGCTTTCTTT	CASSLMGQGYTEAFF
TRBJ1-1	TRBV10-3	NA	TRBD1	TGTGCCATCAGAGATGGGGACAGGGGAGAAGCTTTCTTT	CAIRDGDRGEAFF
TRBJ1-4	TRBV19	NA	TRBD1	TGTGCCAGTAGTCCTGGGACAGGGAAATCGGAAAAACTGTTTTTT	CASSPGTGKSEKLFF
TRBJ2-5	TRBV5-6	NA	TRBD1	TGTGCCAGCAGCCCCGGACAGGGCCGGGGAGAGACCCAGTACTTC	CASSPGQGRGETQYF
TRBJ2-3	TRBV5-1	NA	TRBD2	TGCGCCAGCAGCTTGGGACTAGCGGGGGGGGTCCCGGATACGCAGTATTTT	CASSLGLAGGVPDTQYF
TRBJ1-1	TRBV7-6	NA	NA	TGTGCCAGCACGGACAGAGTGAACACTGAAGCTTTCTTT	CASTDRVNTEAFF
TRBJ2-7	TRBV18	once	NA	TGTGCCAGCTCGCCAGACGGGGGAAACGTCGACGAGCAGTACTTC	CASSPDGGNVDEQYF
TRBJ2-2	TRBV7-9	NA	NA	TGTGCCAGCAGCCCCCTCCGGGAGCTGTTTTTT	CASSPLRELFF
TRBJ2-7	TRBV6-6	NA	NA	TGTGCCAGCAGTTACTCGGACATCTACGAGCAGTACTTC	CASSYSDIYEQYF
TRBJ2-2	TRBV5-4	few	NA	TGTGCCAGCAGGAGGACAGGGAGGGACACCGGGGAGCTGTTTTTT	CASRRTGRDTGELFF
TRBJ1-5	TRBV6-6	NA	TRBD1	TGTGCCAGCAAGGATGATCGGACAGGTTTGGCTCAGCCCCAGCATTTT	CASKDDRTGLAQPQHF
TRBJ1-6	TRBV5-1	NA	NA	TGCGCCAGCAGCTCAAACCGGGTGTATAATTCACCCCTCCACTTT	CASSSNRVYNSPLHF
TRBJ2-3	TRBV5-1	NA	TRBD2	TGCGCCAGCAGTCCTAGCGGGAGGAATACGCAGTATTTT	CASSPSGRNTQYF
TRBJ2-7	TRBV6-5	NA	TRBD1	TGTGCCAGCAGTTCCGACAGGGAACCCTACGAGCAGTACTTC	CASSSDREPYEQYF
TRBJ1-5	TRBV19	few	NA	TGTGCCAGTAGTCCACAGGGAAATCTTCAGCCCCAGCATTTT	CASSPQGNLQPQHF
TRBJ1-1	TRBV5-4	once	NA	TGTGCCAGCACCACCCAATGGGGGCGCAACACTGAAGCTTTCTTT	CASTTQWGRNTEAFF
TRBJ1-2	TRBV5-1	NA	TRBD1	TGCGCCAGCGGGACAGGTTCAGCTAACTATGGCTACACCTTC	CASGTGSANYGYTF
TRBJ2-1	TRBV25-1	NA	NA	TGTGCCACCACCCCAACGACAGTCGGTGAGCAGTTCTTC	CATTPTTVGEQFF